The 9 T cell receptor beta chains given below trace back to one sample, sequenced in a study of T cell responses to AZD1222 COVID-19 vaccine. Data came from immunoSEQ multiplex PCR; TCRdb stores just in-frame clones and leaves some out. The table records tens of thousands of clones, 90% of them present only once. The sample consisted of peripheral blood, taken 28 days after the second AZD1222 dose. These receptors were collected from an adult who received the AZD1222 COVID-19 vaccine.

The gene calls are TRBV19 and TRBJ1-5, with 7 positions matching TRBD1. CDR1 is LNHDA, CDR2 SQIVND, per germline (reference sequence). V gave up 6 bases and J gave up 7 bases; unmatched junction bases: 9. The length of the CDR3 is 14 residues. Written as DNA, the CDR3 is TGTGCCAGTAGAGAGACAGGGAGTTTGCAGCCCCAGCATTTT. This sequence encodes CASRETGSLQPQHF.

The rearrangement joins TRBV19 to TRBJ1-2; D call uncertain. This CDR3 has 12 amino acids. V shed 10 bases and J shed 3 bases, with 12 bases lying between them. CDR1 is LNHDA, CDR2 SQIVND, per germline (reference sequence). DNA for the CDR3: TGTGCCATTCAACGTGCTGACTATGGCTACACCTTC. Amino acid sequence: CAIQRADYGYTF.

The rearrangement uses TRBV7-2 and TRBJ1-5, with unresolved D. The CDR3 has 15 amino acids. CDR1 SGHTA and CDR2 FQGNSA come from the germline V gene. V was clipped by 5 bases and J by 3 bases, with 14 bases between them. CDR3 amino acids: CASSPSSTTNQPQHF. The CDR3 DNA reads as TGTGCCAGCAGCCCCTCTTCCACGACCAATCAGCCCCAGCATTTT.

V and J are TRBV7-9 and TRBJ1-2; 12 bases are a match to TRBD1. Per the germline V gene, CDR1 is SEHNR and CDR2 is FQNEAQ (reference sequence). V lost 5 bases, J lost 6 bases, and 7 bases stayed unmatched. The CDR3 length is 15 residues. The CDR3 is CASSRGTGGVHGYTF. The CDR3 nucleotides read TGTGCCAGCAGCAGGGGGACAGGGGGCGTTCATGGCTACACCTTC.

The V call is TRBV5-1, the J call TRBJ1-1, with D maybe TRBD1 (6 bases). CDR3 length: 15 amino acids. Looked up from germline, CDR1 is SGHRS and CDR2 is YFSETQ. Deletions cut 0 bases from V and 1 base from J, with 10 bases between. In DNA, the CDR3 is TGCGCCAGCAGCTTGGGGCAGGGGTCGAACACTGAAGCTTTCTTT. Its protein is CASSLGQGSNTEAFF.

The chain uses TRBV5-5 and TRBJ1-1; a possible D gene is TRBD1 (6 bases). With 6 bases removed from V and 4 bases from J, the gap between germline ends came to 16 bases. Germline V gene lookup returns CDR1 SGHKS and CDR2 YYEKEE (reference sequence). This CDR3 comprises 14 residues. The CDR3 nucleotides read TGTGCCAGCAAATTTCAGGGGTGGGGCACTGAAGCTTTCTTT. Protein product: CASKFQGWGTEAFF. Drawing the rest from reference TRBV5-5 and TRBJ1-1, the complete variable domain is DAGVTQSPTHLIKTRGQQVTLRCSPISGHKSVSWYQQVLGQGPQFIFQYYEKEERGRGNFPDRFSARQFPNYSSELNVNALLLGDSALYLCASKFQGWGTEAFFGQGTRLTVV.

The chain uses TRBV4-1 and TRBJ1-2, with D unclear. V gave up 0 bases and J gave up 8 bases, with 10 bases separating them. Germline loops: CDR1 MGHRA, CDR2 YSYEKL. The CDR3 covers 13 residues. The CDR3 reads CASSQDGRTGYTF. CDR3 coding DNA: TGCGCCAGCAGCCAAGATGGTAGGACGGGCTACACCTTC.

V is TRBV3-1 (or the pseudogene TRBV3-2) and J is TRBJ2-5; D gene uncertain. The germline V gene has CDR1 LGHDT and CDR2 YNNKEL (reference sequence). The CDR3 is 12 residues long. V dropped 0 bases and J dropped 5 bases, with 4 bases sitting between them. The CDR3 region has the DNA TGTGCCAGCAGCCAAGATCCCGAGACCCAGTACTTC. Amino acids: CASSQDPETQYF.

This clone has just a few counts. The chain is built from TRBV2 and TRBJ1-3; D is unclear. Trimming cost V 6 bases and J 0 bases, with 6 bases left between them. There are 13 residues in the CDR3. Germline lookup yields CDR1 SNHLY and CDR2 FYNNEI. CDR3 protein: CASRMNSGNTIYF. Here the CDR3 DNA reads TGTGCCAGCAGAATGAACTCTGGAAACACCATATATTTT.